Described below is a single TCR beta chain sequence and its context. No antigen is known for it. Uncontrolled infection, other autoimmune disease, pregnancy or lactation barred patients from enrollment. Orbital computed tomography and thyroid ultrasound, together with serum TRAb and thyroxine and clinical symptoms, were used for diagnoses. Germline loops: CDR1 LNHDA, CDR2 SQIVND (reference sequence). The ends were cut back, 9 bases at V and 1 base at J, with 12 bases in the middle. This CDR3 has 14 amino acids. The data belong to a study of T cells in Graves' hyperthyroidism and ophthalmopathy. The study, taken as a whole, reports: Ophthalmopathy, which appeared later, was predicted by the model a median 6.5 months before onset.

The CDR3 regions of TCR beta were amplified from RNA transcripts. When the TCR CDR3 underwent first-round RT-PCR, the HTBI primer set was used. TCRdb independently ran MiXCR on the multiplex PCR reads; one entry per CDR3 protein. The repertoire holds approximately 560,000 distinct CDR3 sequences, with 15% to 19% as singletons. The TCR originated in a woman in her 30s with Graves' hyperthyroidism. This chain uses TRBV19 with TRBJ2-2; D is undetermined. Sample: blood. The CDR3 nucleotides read TGTGCCAGCCTCAGGAACAGGAACACCGGGGAGCTGTTTTTT. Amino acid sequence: CASLRNRNTGELFF.